Each of the 16 T cell receptor beta chains below was sequenced from the same sample in a study of shared clonotypes between healthy human individuals. Here immunoSEQ multiplex PCR was the method, and the copy in TCRdb shows in-frame clones only, minus some. The repertoire holds 1,400,000 or so clones, with approximately 98.5% as singletons. Sequenced: naive CD4+ T cells sorted from blood. Subset of the sample: CD45RA+ positively selected. These receptors were obtained from a young man in good health.

V gene TRBV7-9 combines with J gene TRBJ1-1; D might be TRBD1 (6 bases). Looked up from germline, CDR1 is SEHNR and CDR2 is FQNEAQ (reference sequence). CDR3 length equals 16 residues. The V and J ends lost 1 base and 1 base respectively, with 13 bases between them. The CDR3 here is CASSLDLGARNTEAFF. In nucleotides, the CDR3 is TGTGCCAGCAGCTTAGATCTGGGGGCGCGGAACACTGAAGCTTTCTTT.

The chain carries TRBV18 and TRBJ2-3; perhaps TRBD2 as D (5 bases). Trimming cost V 1 base and J 4 bases, with 15 bases left between them. Per the germline V gene, CDR1 is KGHSH and CDR2 is LQKENI. The CDR3 has 16 residues. CDR3 region: CASSPRVGAVADTQYF. In DNA form, the CDR3 reads TGTGCCAGCTCACCACGAGTCGGAGCGGTGGCAGATACGCAGTATTTT. The full variable domain, rest sourced from reference TRBV18 and TRBJ2-3, is NAGVMQNPRHLVRRRGQEARLRCSPMKGHSHVYWYRQLPEEGLKFMVYLQKENIIDESGMPKERFSAEFPKEGPSILRIQQVVRGDSAAYFCASSPRVGAVADTQYFGPGTRLTVL.

V gene TRBV6-4 combines with J gene TRBJ2-1, with 9 bases matching TRBD2. The length of the CDR3 is 15 residues. CDR1 and CDR2 (germline): MRHNA, SNTAGT. After removal of 6 bases from V and 9 bases from J, the junction contained 12 bases not matched to a gene. The CDR3, as DNA: TGTGCCAGCAGAACACGTAGCGGGAGTTTTAGTGAGCAGTTCTTC. Translating it yields CASRTRSGSFSEQFF.

This chain joins TRBV5-1 and TRBJ1-5; no definite D call. This CDR3 has 15 residues. V was pared by 3 bases and J by 0 bases, with 10 bases between. The germline CDR1 and CDR2 sequences are SGHRS and YFSETQ. The CDR3 reads CASSSDGNSNQPQHF. The CDR3 region has the DNA TGCGCCAGCAGCTCAGACGGAAATAGCAATCAGCCCCAGCATTTT. Full variable domain (outside the CDR3, taken from reference TRBV5-1 and TRBJ1-5): KAGVTQTPRYLIKTRGQQVTLSCSPISGHRSVSWYQQTPGQGLQFLFEYFSETQRNKGNFPGRFSGRQFSNSRSEMNVSTLELGDSALYLCASSSDGNSNQPQHFGDGTRLSIL.

The V and J genes are TRBV15 and TRBJ2-7; 8 bases map to TRBD1. The CDR3 has 15 residues. Trimming at V came to 4 bases and at J to 3 bases, leaving 8 bases not matched to a gene. In germline, CDR1 is LNHNV, CDR2 YYDKDF (reference sequence). CDR3: CATSKYQGAFYEQYF. The CDR3 region has the DNA TGTGCCACCAGCAAGTATCAGGGGGCTTTCTACGAGCAGTACTTC.

This clone was found once. The chain uses TRBV6-5 and TRBJ1-1, with D perhaps TRBD1 (6 bases). V was shortened by 2 bases and J by 4 bases, with 14 bases between the two germline ends. Germline CDR1 is MNHEY and CDR2 is SVGAGI. The CDR3 extends over 15 amino acids. The CDR3 reads CASSYLRGSGTEAFF. CDR3 sequence (DNA): TGTGCCAGCAGTTACCTGAGGGGGTCGGGCACTGAAGCTTTCTTT.

The V call is TRBV27, the J call TRBJ1-1; D uncertain. This CDR3 has 14 amino acids. Germline V gene sequence: CDR1 MNHEY, CDR2 SMNVEV (reference sequence). Trimming took off 9 bases at V and 0 bases at J, with 14 bases between the two ends. The CDR3 region is CASKSGYMNTEAFF. CDR3 sequence (DNA): TGTGCCAGTAAGTCAGGTTACATGAACACTGAAGCTTTCTTT.

Written as DNA, the CDR3 is TGTGCCTGGGGTAGCGGGAGGAAGACCTACGAGCAGTACTTC. Translated: CAWGSGRKTYEQYF. The chain has TRBV30 and TRBJ2-7, with 10 bases matching TRBD2. This CDR3 has 14 residues. J was trimmed by 2 bases and V by 5 bases; bases with no gene match: 6. Germline loops: CDR1 GTSNPN, CDR2 SVGIG (reference sequence).

V usage is TRBV18 and J usage is TRBJ2-2, with D hard to call. In germline, CDR1 is KGHSH, CDR2 LQKENI. CDR3 length equals 16 residues. V shed 2 bases and J shed 6 bases, with 16 bases lying between them. The CDR3 region is CASSPSFGSVAGELFF. For the CDR3, the DNA is TGTGCCAGCTCACCATCTTTCGGGTCGGTAGCCGGGGAGCTGTTTTTT.

The chain links TRBV30 to TRBJ1-5; a weak D match, TRBD1 (6 bases). This CDR3 has 18 residues. With 4 bases removed from V and 1 base from J, the gap between germline ends came to 23 bases. Germline V lookup: CDR1 GTSNPN, CDR2 SVGIG (reference sequence). The CDR3 loop is CAWTRHNLGGYSNQPQHF. The CDR3 coding sequence is TGTGCCTGGACCAGACATAATTTGGGGGGCTACAGCAATCAGCCCCAGCATTTT.

This clone was picked up one time. The V call is TRBV9, the J call TRBJ2-1; 8 bases are shared with TRBD2. V trimming: 2 bases; J trimming: 9 bases; junction bases outside the gene matches: 10. CDR1 and CDR2 from the germline V gene are SGDLS and YYNGEE. The CDR3 contains 15 residues. CDR3 region: CASSVEAGAVSEQFF. For the CDR3, the DNA is TGTGCCAGCAGCGTCGAAGCGGGAGCTGTCAGTGAGCAGTTCTTC.

To note about this clone: Distinct nucleotide sequences in the sample also encode this CDR3. The rearrangement joins TRBV6-1 to TRBJ1-1; no clear D gene. V was clipped by 1 base and J by 0 bases, with 3 bases between them. The CDR3 consists of 13 residues. Germline V CDR1 and CDR2: MNHNS, SASEGT. The CDR3 DNA reads as TGTGCCAGCAGTGAAGTGGTGAACACTGAAGCTTTCTTT. Amino acids: CASSEVVNTEAFF.

The CDR3 sequence: CASSSRRDNEQFF. The CDR3, as DNA: TGCGCCAGCAGCTCCCGCCGGGACAATGAGCAGTTCTTC. The chain couples TRBV4-1 to TRBJ2-1; no firm D call. Germline CDR1 reads MGHRA; CDR2 reads YSYEKL. The CDR3 totals 13 residues. V was shortened by 5 bases and J by 5 bases, with 10 bases between the two germline ends.

The chain links TRBV5-5 to TRBJ2-7; 7 positions agree with TRBD1. Per germline, CDR1 SGHKS and CDR2 YYEKEE (reference sequence). V trimming: 4 bases; J trimming: 0 bases; junction bases outside the gene matches: 4. The CDR3 is 14 amino acids. CDR3: CASSVTGTSYEQYF. CDR3 nucleotide sequence: TGTGCCAGCAGCGTGACAGGGACCTCCTACGAGCAGTACTTC.

The sample holds one count of this clone. The rearrangement uses TRBV4-1 and TRBJ2-2; D remains unclear. Trimming took off 4 bases at V and 7 bases at J, with 28 bases between the two ends. In germline, CDR1 is MGHRA, CDR2 YSYEKL. The CDR3 is 19 residues long. The CDR3 DNA follows: TGCGCCAGCAGCCGACCTCTGATGAGGACCCTCATTGGGGACGGGGAGCTGTTTTTT. It specifies CASSRPLMRTLIGDGELFF.

The chain is built from TRBV5-1 and TRBJ2-2, with TRBD1 identical over 7 bases. The germline V gene has CDR1 SGHRS and CDR2 YFSETQ. V lost 1 base and J lost 6; bases outside the gene matches: 3. The CDR3 is 14 amino acids. The CDR3 coding sequence is TGCGCCAGCAGCTTGATACAGGGGTCCGGGGAGCTGTTTTTT. Translating it yields CASSLIQGSGELFF.